Presented here are 22 T cell receptor beta chains from one specimen sequenced in a study of CD8 T cells in Susac syndrome. An amount of RNA that ranged from 0.5 to 1 ug was reverse transcribed with random hexamers. TCRdb fed the immunoSEQ multiplex PCR reads into MiXCR, producing one record per CDR3 protein. The repertoire includes 180,000 or so distinct CDR3 sequences, over 85% of them detected once, and roughly 0.14% sits in the top ten. The specimen was CD4+ T cells from PBMCs. Receptors were obtained from a human donor in good health.

The V and J genes are TRBV7-2 and TRBJ2-3, with 8 bases aligning to TRBD1. The V gene end was trimmed by 0 bases and the J gene end by 1 base; junction bases not matched to a gene: 6. CDR1 and CDR2 (germline): SGHTA, FQGNSA. The CDR3 has 17 residues. The CDR3 is CASSLAGQGRGTDTQYF. Here the CDR3 DNA reads TGTGCCAGCAGCTTAGCTGGACAGGGAAGGGGCACAGATACGCAGTATTTT.

The chain joins TRBV27 to TRBJ2-1; the match to TRBD2 covers 10 bases. The CDR3 is 14 amino acids. Germline V lookup: CDR1 MNHEY, CDR2 SMNVEV (reference sequence). V gave up 7 bases and J gave up 5 bases; unmatched junction bases: 5. In DNA, the CDR3 is TGTGCCAGCAAAAGCGGGGGGGATCACAATGAGCAGTTCTTC. It is translated as CASKSGGDHNEQFF.

V gene TRBV28 combines with J gene TRBJ2-5, with a tentative D call TRBD1 (5 bases). Per germline, CDR1 MDHEN and CDR2 SYDVKM. CDR3 size: 11 residues. Trimming stripped 5 bases from V and 10 bases from J, with 11 bases between. This CDR3 reads CASSLQGYQYF. CDR3 bases: TGTGCCAGCAGTCTCCAGGGATACCAGTACTTC.

The rearrangement links TRBV6-2 or TRBV6-3 to TRBJ2-1, with a weak D call TRBD1 (6 bases). V dropped 8 bases and J dropped 7 bases, with 12 bases sitting between them. The CDR3 totals 12 residues. CDR1 MNHEY and CDR2 SVGEGT come from the germline V gene. The CDR3 here is CASSSRGNEQFF. The DNA of the CDR3 is TGTGCCAGCTCATCCAGGGGAAATGAGCAGTTCTTC.

This clonotype came up a few times. CDR3 nucleotide sequence: TGTGCCAGCCAGGTCGGGCGGAGGAAGCAGTATTTT. Translated, it gives CASQVGRRKQYF. The genes are TRBV6-2 or TRBV6-3 and TRBJ2-3; perhaps TRBD2 as D (5 bases). Germline CDR1 reads MNHEY; CDR2 reads SVGEGT. The CDR3 sequence is 12 residues long. Trimming left V 8 bases short and J 11 bases short, with 17 bases between.

The gene calls are TRBV29-1 and TRBJ1-2; D ambiguous. This CDR3 spans 13 amino acids. The germline V and J ends were trimmed by 3 bases and 8 bases, with 16 bases remaining between them. CDR1 and CDR2 from the germline V gene are SQVTM and ANQGSEA. In nucleotides, the CDR3 is TGCAGCGTTGATCCTGTGGCCTCTTGGGGCTACACCTTC. Its protein is CSVDPVASWGYTF.

This chain uses TRBV2 with TRBJ2-7; 10 nucleotides align to TRBD2. CDR3 length equals 18 residues. Germline CDR1 SNHLY, CDR2 FYNNEI. Trimming took 6 bases from V and 0 from J; bases not matched to a gene: 14. Here the CDR3 reads CASRGWGSGGLSSYEQYF. As DNA, the CDR3 is TGTGCCAGCAGGGGATGGGGTAGCGGGGGGCTGAGCTCCTACGAGCAGTACTTC.

The V gene is TRBV29-1, the J gene TRBJ1-2; the match to TRBD1 covers 12 bases. Germline lookup yields CDR1 SQVTM and CDR2 ANQGSEA. With 5 bases clipped from V and 6 bases from J, the junction kept 4 bases outside the gene matches. The CDR3 covers 13 residues. The CDR3 region has the DNA TGCAGCGTTCGGGACAGGGGGCCCAATGGCTACACCTTC. Residues: CSVRDRGPNGYTF.

The chain employs TRBV7-9 and TRBJ2-7, with 9 bases aligning to TRBD1. After removal of 4 bases from V and 3 bases from J, the junction contained 16 bases not matched to a gene. Per germline, CDR1 SEHNR and CDR2 FQNEAQ (reference sequence). The CDR3 runs 18 residues. CDR3: CASSSPQSIDRGNYEQYF. The CDR3 DNA reads TGTGCCAGCAGCTCACCCCAATCGATAGACAGGGGGAACTACGAGCAGTACTTC.

The chain employs TRBV12-3 or TRBV12-4 and TRBJ1-5, with D possibly being TRBD1 (5 bases). The CDR3 runs 14 residues. Deletions cut 4 bases from V and 4 bases from J, with 11 bases between. CDR3 in amino acids: CASSSRQTNQPQHF. CDR3 in DNA: TGTGCCAGCAGTTCGAGACAGACAAATCAGCCCCAGCATTTT.

The V call is TRBV30, the J call TRBJ2-2; D uncertain. The CDR3 length is 14 residues. From germline, CDR1 is GTSNPN and CDR2 SVGIG (reference sequence). V was pared by 0 bases and J by 1 base, with 6 bases between. The DNA of the CDR3 is TGTGCCTGGAGTGTACGGCAGAACACCGGGGAGCTGTTTTTT. It is translated as CAWSVRQNTGELFF. Using reference TRBV30 and TRBJ2-2 for the parts outside the CDR3, the full variable domain is SQTIHQWPATLVQPVGSPLSLECTVEGTSNPNLYWYRQAAGRGLQLLFYSVGIGQISSEVPQNLSASRPQDRQFILSSKKLLLSDSGFYLCAWSVRQNTGELFFGEGSRLTVL.

The rearrangement uses TRBV29-1 and TRBJ2-7; D is ambiguous. Germline-derived CDR1 and CDR2 are SQVTM and ANQGSEA. The V end lost 5 bases, the J end lost 0 bases, and 17 bases lay between the germline ends. This CDR3 is built from 15 residues. The CDR3 loop is CSVPKAQGSSYEQYF. The CDR3 DNA is TGCAGCGTTCCGAAGGCGCAAGGGTCCTCCTACGAGCAGTACTTC.

The rearrangement links TRBV29-1 to TRBJ2-3; 8 nucleotides align to TRBD2. This CDR3 is built from 13 residues. Germline-derived CDR1 and CDR2 are SQVTM and ANQGSEA. Trimming at V came to 2 bases and at J to 4 bases, leaving 2 bases not matched to a gene. CDR3 DNA: TGCAGCGTTGAACGGGGGGGCTCAGATACGCAGTATTTT. It is translated as CSVERGGSDTQYF.

The CDR3 spells CASGLPSRGDEQFF. The CDR3 coding sequence is TGTGCTAGTGGTTTGCCAAGTAGGGGGGATGAGCAGTTCTTC. This chain joins TRBV12-5 and TRBJ2-1, with D perhaps given as TRBD1 or TRBD2 (6 bases each). CDR3 length: 14 amino acids. Trimming took 2 bases from V and 8 from J, leaving 13 bases between them. Germline V CDR1 and CDR2: LGHNT, FRNRAP.

The chain uses TRBV4-2 and TRBJ1-1, with D perhaps matching TRBD1 (6 bases). Deletions cut 3 bases from V and 11 bases from J, with 25 bases between. The germline V gene encodes CDR1 LGHNA and CDR2 YNFKEQ. There are 16 residues in the CDR3. Here the CDR3 reads CASSQGDGGGPLGAFF. In DNA form, the CDR3 reads TGTGCCAGCAGCCAGGGAGATGGAGGGGGACCTCTTGGGGCTTTCTTT.

The chain uses TRBV6-1 and TRBJ2-5; 10 bases agree with TRBD2. In germline, CDR1 is MNHNS, CDR2 SASEGT. The CDR3 is 17 residues long. Trimming took 6 bases from V and 5 from J; bases not matched to a gene: 15. CDR3 loop: CASSTLLGLAARETQYF. CDR3 DNA: TGTGCCAGCAGCACCCTTCTCGGACTAGCGGCGCGGGAGACCCAGTACTTC.

This clonotype was detected only once. The chain joins TRBV2 to TRBJ1-5; D might be TRBD1 (5 bases). CDR3 length equals 14 residues. V lost 4 bases to trimming and J lost 6 bases, with 13 bases between them. Germline CDR1 and CDR2: SNHLY and FYNNEI. This chain's CDR3 is CASSGGGGIQPQHF. The CDR3 DNA sequence: TGTGCCAGCAGTGGGGGTGGGGGGATTCAGCCCCAGCATTTT.

The chain recombines TRBV7-2 with TRBJ2-3; 8 bases agree with TRBD2. Trimming took 1 base from V and 2 from J; bases not matched to a gene: 5. Germline V gives CDR1 SGHTA, CDR2 FQGNSA. The length of the CDR3 is 16 residues. CDR3 sequence reads: CASSLVAGPYTDTQYF. CDR3 DNA: TGTGCCAGCAGCTTAGTAGCGGGGCCATACACAGATACGCAGTATTTT.

J is TRBJ2-7 and V is TRBV7-2; tentatively, D is TRBD2 (5 bases). This CDR3 is built from 15 residues. The germline CDR1 and CDR2 sequences are SGHTA and FQGNSA. Trimming took 1 base from V and 0 from J, leaving 10 bases between them. The CDR3 spells CASSLGGLDSYEQYF. Here the CDR3 DNA reads TGTGCCAGCAGCTTAGGAGGGCTAGACTCCTACGAGCAGTACTTC.

The chain employs TRBV27 and TRBJ2-7; 10 bases match TRBD1. J lost 4 bases, V lost 8 bases, and 5 bases had no gene match. This CDR3 has 13 amino acids. CDR1 is MNHEY, CDR2 SMNVEV, per germline (reference sequence). The DNA of the CDR3 is TGTGCCAGCGGTTGGGACAGGGGTTACGAGCAGTACTTC. Encoded protein: CASGWDRGYEQYF.

The chain recombines TRBV24-1 with TRBJ2-5, with TRBD2 identical over 9 bases. Trimming at V came to 3 bases and at J to 4 bases, leaving 5 bases not matched to a gene. Germline V gene data show CDR1 as KGHDR and CDR2 as SFDVKD. The CDR3 is 15 residues long. CDR3 amino acids: CATSDGGLAGETQYF. In nucleotides, the CDR3 is TGTGCCACCAGTGATGGGGGACTAGCTGGAGAGACCCAGTACTTC.

This clonotype was seen only once. This chain joins TRBV7-2 and TRBJ2-7; 10 bases fit TRBD2. Germline values: CDR1 SGHTA, CDR2 FQGNSA. The CDR3 has 13 residues. With V trimmed by 4 bases and J by 6 bases, 3 bases remained unmatched. CDR3: CASSSSGGGEQYF. The CDR3 region has the DNA TGTGCCAGCAGCTCGAGCGGGGGGGGCGAGCAGTACTTC. The full variable domain, with the rest looked up from reference TRBV7-2 and TRBJ2-7, is GAGVSQSPSNKVTEKGKDVELRCDPISGHTALYWYRQSLGQGLEFLIYFQGNSAPDKSGLPSDRFSAERTGGSVSTLTIQRTQQEDSAVYLCASSSSGGGEQYFGPGTRLTVT.